Below, 20 T cell receptor beta chains from the same sample are listed, as sequenced in a study of T cell responses to AZD1222 COVID-19 vaccine. Using immunoSEQ multiplex PCR, the repertoire was profiled, and TCRdb retains in-frame clones only, with some absent. Of 55,000 to 85,000 clones listed, roughly 84% are singletons. Sample: peripheral blood, taken on day 0 of AZD1222 vaccination. All receptors come from an adult in good health.

The chain employs TRBV3-1 (or the pseudogene TRBV3-2) and TRBJ1-6, with D uncertain. CDR1 is LGHDT, CDR2 YNNKEL, per germline (reference sequence). This CDR3 has 12 amino acids. Between the trimmed V and J ends, which lost 6 bases and 5 bases, there was a span of 5 bases. CDR3 residues: CASRTNNSPLHF. CDR3 nucleotides: TGTGCCAGCAGAACCAATAATTCACCCCTCCACTTT.

The CDR3 DNA reads as TGTGCCAGTAGTACCCCCGGACAGGGACATCAGCCCCAGCATTTT. It encodes CASSTPGQGHQPQHF. This rearrangement joins TRBV19 to TRBJ1-5; 8 bases line up with TRBD1. CDR1 and CDR2 from the germline V gene are LNHDA and SQIVND (reference sequence). This CDR3 is 15 amino acids long. Trimming took 4 bases from V and 5 from J; bases not matched to a gene: 7. The entire variable domain, with the rest obtained from reference TRBV19 and TRBJ1-5, is as follows: DGGITQSPKYLFRKEGQNVTLSCEQNLNHDAMYWYRQDPGQGLRLIYYSQIVNDFQKGDIAEGYSVSREKKESFPLTVTSAQKNPTAFYLCASSTPGQGHQPQHFGDGTRLSIL.

The rearrangement links TRBV11-3 to TRBJ1-5; D gene ambiguous. V was cut by 1 base and J by 4 bases, with 17 bases left in between. CDR1 is SGHNT and CDR2 is YENEEA in the germline V gene. This CDR3 is 17 amino acids long. CDR3 amino acids: CASSLVPPRVRNQPQHF. The CDR3 coding sequence is TGTGCCAGCAGCTTAGTTCCCCCCCGGGTCAGGAATCAGCCCCAGCATTTT.

V and J are TRBV7-2 and TRBJ1-6, with D unclear. The germline gives CDR1 SGHTA, CDR2 FQGNSA. The CDR3 covers 12 residues. V shed 2 bases and J shed 6 bases, with 2 bases lying between them. CDR3 bases: TGTGCCAGCAGCTTAAGTAATTCACCCCTCCACTTT. Translating gives CASSLSNSPLHF.

This chain links TRBV6-1 with TRBJ1-3, with unresolved D. V was clipped by 3 bases and J by 4 bases, with 13 bases between them. The CDR3 contains 15 residues. CDR1 and CDR2 (germline): MNHNS, SASEGT. CDR3 residues: CASSDIGVRGNTIYF. Here the CDR3 DNA reads TGTGCCAGCAGTGATATCGGGGTTAGGGGAAACACCATATATTTT.

This clone was observed a few times. The V call is TRBV7-2, the J call TRBJ2-5, with 8 nucleotides matching TRBD1. The germline V gene has CDR1 SGHTA and CDR2 FQGNSA. This CDR3 has 15 residues. V was clipped by 1 base and J by 4 bases; unmatched bases: 5. The CDR3 loop reads CASSLVVDRGETQYF. The CDR3 bases are TGTGCCAGCAGCTTAGTTGTAGACAGGGGAGAGACCCAGTACTTC.

By share of the sample, this clone is medium-sized. The J gene is TRBJ2-3, the V gene TRBV14; maybe TRBD1 (6 bases). The CDR3 covers 17 residues. V was cut by 1 base and J by 2 bases, with 16 bases left in between. Germline loops: CDR1 SGHDN, CDR2 FVKESK. The CDR3 DNA follows: TGTGCCAGCAGCCAAGGCCCAGGGGACCCCTCCACAGATACGCAGTATTTT. Residues: CASSQGPGDPSTDTQYF.

The J gene is TRBJ1-5, the V gene TRBV19; 7 bases map to TRBD1. Germline values: CDR1 LNHDA, CDR2 SQIVND (reference sequence). Trimming cost V 3 bases and J 4 bases; bases outside gene matches: 3. The CDR3 sequence is 14 residues long. The CDR3 bases are TGTGCCAGTAGTATCCAACAGGGGAATCAGCCCCAGCATTTT. Its translation: CASSIQQGNQPQHF.

The gene calls are TRBV10-1 and TRBJ2-1; 8 bases match TRBD2. Looked up from germline, CDR1 is WNHNN and CDR2 is SYGVQD (reference sequence). The J segment lost 7 bases and the V segment lost 6 bases, leaving 5 bases of the junction unmatched. This CDR3 comprises 13 residues. Here the CDR3 reads CASSAGLGNEQFF. CDR3 DNA sequence: TGCGCCAGCAGCGCGGGACTAGGTAATGAGCAGTTCTTC.

This clone occurred once. The V call is TRBV7-9, the J call TRBJ1-4; 7 nucleotides align to TRBD1. Germline V gene data show CDR1 as SEHNR and CDR2 as FQNEAQ (reference sequence). Germline trimming cut 5 bases from V and 5 bases from J; bases unmatched to any gene: 8. The CDR3 is made up of 15 amino acids. CDR3 amino acids: CASSARQGLNEKLFF. The CDR3 DNA sequence: TGTGCCAGCAGCGCGCGACAGGGTCTAAATGAAAAACTGTTTTTT.

This rearrangement joins TRBV12-3 or TRBV12-4 to TRBJ1-1, with TRBD1 matching over 7 bases. J lost 2 bases, V lost 10 bases, and 4 bases had no gene match. This CDR3 has 12 amino acids. Here the CDR3 DNA reads TGTGCCATCGAGGGGGCTAACACTGAAGCTTTCTTT. Translating it yields CAIEGANTEAFF.

This chain uses TRBV18 with TRBJ1-2, with a weak D call TRBD1 (6 bases). The CDR3 loop spans 16 amino acids. From germline, CDR1 is KGHSH and CDR2 LQKENI. Trimming cost V 0 bases and J 7 bases, with 18 bases left between them. This CDR3 is CASSPPRMGGARGYTF. As DNA, the CDR3 is TGTGCCAGCTCACCACCGCGGATGGGGGGCGCACGTGGCTACACCTTC. Using reference TRBV18 and TRBJ1-2 for the parts outside the CDR3, the full variable domain is NAGVMQNPRHLVRRRGQEARLRCSPMKGHSHVYWYRQLPEEGLKFMVYLQKENIIDESGMPKERFSAEFPKEGPSILRIQQVVRGDSAAYFCASSPPRMGGARGYTFGSGTRLTVV.

J is TRBJ2-5 and V is TRBV4-1; TRBD2 agrees at 9 bases. J lost 4 bases, V lost 3 bases, and 9 bases had no gene match. Looked up from germline, CDR1 is MGHRA and CDR2 is YSYEKL. CDR3 length: 16 residues. The CDR3 region has the DNA TGCGCCAGCAGCCACGGAGCGGGGGGTGGGTCAGAGACCCAGTACTTC. Amino acid sequence: CASSHGAGGGSETQYF.

The chain couples TRBV5-1 to TRBJ2-1; D may be TRBD1 or TRBD2 (6 bases each). There are 15 residues in the CDR3. From germline, CDR1 is SGHRS and CDR2 YFSETQ. V lost 4 bases to trimming and J lost 0 bases, with 11 bases between them. The CDR3 nucleotides are TGCGCCAGCAGCGGAGGGGGGACCTCCTACAATGAGCAGTTCTTC. This sequence encodes CASSGGGTSYNEQFF. The variable domain in full, with the rest retrieved from reference TRBV5-1 and TRBJ2-1, is KAGVTQTPRYLIKTRGQQVTLSCSPISGHRSVSWYQQTPGQGLQFLFEYFSETQRNKGNFPGRFSGRQFSNSRSEMNVSTLELGDSALYLCASSGGGTSYNEQFFGPGTRLTVL.

The V gene is TRBV5-1, the J gene TRBJ2-5, with D maybe TRBD1 (5 bases). Trimming took 5 bases from V and 0 from J, leaving 14 bases between them. The CDR3 is made up of 15 amino acids. Germline values: CDR1 SGHRS, CDR2 YFSETQ. CDR3: CASSGQGTYQETQYF. The CDR3 nucleotides read TGCGCCAGCAGTGGTCAGGGAACGTACCAAGAGACCCAGTACTTC. Full variable domain (missing parts from reference TRBV5-1 and TRBJ2-5): KAGVTQTPRYLIKTRGQQVTLSCSPISGHRSVSWYQQTPGQGLQFLFEYFSETQRNKGNFPGRFSGRQFSNSRSEMNVSTLELGDSALYLCASSGQGTYQETQYFGPGTRLLVL.

The J gene is TRBJ2-2, the V gene TRBV3-1 (or the pseudogene TRBV3-2), with 8 bases identical to TRBD2. Germline V CDR1 and CDR2: LGHDT, YNNKEL (reference sequence). With V trimmed by 4 bases and J by 4 bases, 11 bases remained unmatched. This CDR3 comprises 17 residues. CDR3 sequence reads: CASSPLATSGSTGELFF. CDR3 sequence (DNA): TGTGCCAGCAGCCCCCTGGCAACTAGCGGTTCCACCGGGGAGCTGTTTTTT.

The chain uses TRBV18 and TRBJ2-7; the D gene is possibly TRBD1 (5 bases). V gave up 5 bases and J gave up 2 bases, with 13 bases separating them. CDR1 is KGHSH, CDR2 LQKENI, per germline. The CDR3 extends over 14 amino acids. CDR3 loop: CASSTDGAAYEQYF. CDR3 nucleotide sequence: TGTGCCAGCTCAACAGATGGGGCAGCCTACGAGCAGTACTTC.

The chain has TRBV6-5 and TRBJ2-7; the D gene is possibly TRBD2 (6 bases). Trimming pared 6 bases from V and 0 bases from J, leaving 15 bases between. The length of the CDR3 is 15 residues. Germline V gene lookup returns CDR1 MNHEY and CDR2 SVGAGI. CDR3 in DNA: TGTGCCAGCAGCTTGGGAGGAGGCGCCTCCTACGAGCAGTACTTC. It codes for CASSLGGGASYEQYF.

The rearrangement links TRBV7-6 to TRBJ1-3; D not certain. Germline V gene lookup returns CDR1 SGHVS and CDR2 FNYEAQ. The V and J ends lost 3 bases and 0 bases respectively, with 12 bases between them. The CDR3 is 16 residues long. Here the CDR3 reads CASSLLDAFSGNTIYF. DNA of the CDR3: TGTGCCAGCAGCTTGTTAGATGCATTCTCTGGAAACACCATATATTTT.

This chain links TRBV7-9 with TRBJ1-5, with 11 bases aligning to TRBD1. CDR1 SEHNR and CDR2 FQNEAQ come from the germline V gene (reference sequence). This CDR3 region has 15 residues. The trim removed 4 bases at V and 7 bases at J, leaving 6 bases unmatched. The CDR3 sequence is CASSSRDRGEQPQHF. The DNA for the CDR3 is TGTGCCAGCAGCTCCCGGGACAGGGGGGAACAGCCCCAGCATTTT.